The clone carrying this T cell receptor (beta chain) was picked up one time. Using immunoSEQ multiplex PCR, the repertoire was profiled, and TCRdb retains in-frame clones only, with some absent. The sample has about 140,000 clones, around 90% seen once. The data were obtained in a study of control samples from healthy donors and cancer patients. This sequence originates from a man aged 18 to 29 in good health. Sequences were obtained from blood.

CDR3 residues: CATLQISGNTIYF. The CDR3 nucleotides are TGTGCCACCCTACAGATCTCTGGAAACACCATATATTTT. This rearrangement joins TRBV6-5 to TRBJ1-3; unclear D gene. Per germline, CDR1 MNHEY and CDR2 SVGAGI. Trimming removed 10 bases at V and 0 bases at J, with 10 bases between. This CDR3 region has 13 residues.